This record looks at one TCR beta chain sequence and its context. The target of this receptor is not known. There are no base qualities to consult, and no much larger clone falls within one base. Whole blood was collected in K2EDTA tubes by collaborating institutions according to the institutions' own protocols. Collaborator samples were shipped for TCRbeta analysis as frozen whole blood, isolated PBMCs, or DNA extracted from either sample type. Relative to germline, V is missing 4 bases and J is missing 0 bases, with 10 bases of the junction outside any gene match. The CDR3 numbers 18 residues from cysteine through phenylalanine. Only CDR3 DNA is held: 54 bases, read in frame from base 1. CDR1 and CDR2, looked up from the germline V gene, are SGHRS and YFSETQ. This record belongs to a study of blood T cell repertoires in COVID-19 (dated by TCRdb to between 2020 and 2021). At the level of the whole study: Samples covering the acute and convalescent phases of COVID-19 were provided by collaborators in the United States, Italy and Spain. The prospective study material was composed of cDNA or gDNA derived from T cells, B-cell-depleted T cells, or PBMCs. Deeply sampled blood TCRbeta repertoires from subjects exposed to, actively infected with, or recovered from COVID-19 were included in the dataset. A freely available public database, intended as a resource for researchers studying the immune response to SARS-CoV-2, is where the repertoires were released. The samples were drawn from two sources: the first 160 participants of the ongoing ImmuneRACE study, and 950 to 1,500 subjects contributed by 6 global collaborators. Nearly every sample came with metadata listing a de-identified subject ID, COVID-19 status, age in years and sex. Where available, HLA class I and class II types were obtained from metadata supplied by the sample provider rather than from assay-based typing. Study-wide conclusions, independent of this receptor: How much clinical and demographic metadata was included differed by source and by participant, and the metadata was provided uncurated.

The immunoSEQ Assay, a bias-controlled multiplex PCR, was used to amplify TCRbeta CDR3 regions from genomic DNA. The authors' analysis ran thus. Nucleated cell counts per sample were estimated from amplification of reference gene primers within the assay. To quantify the absolute abundance of each unique TCRbeta CDR3 rearrangement, sequence reads were collapsed and filtered. For each sample, productive Simpson clonality was calculated as the square root of Simpson's diversity index across productive rearrangements. TCRdb provides this immuneACCESS table in a form limited to in-frame rearrangements. Some clones are lacking; in checked studies, under half of them reflect an unresolved V gene, and why the rest are absent is not known. V, J and clone size reflect that table, while D and trimming were determined from the DNA. The sample table shows about 88,000 clones, and about 85% are seen once. Roughly 15% of the sample is held by the ten biggest clonotypes.

The sequenced sample consisted of peripheral blood. This receptor chain uses TRBV5-1 and TRBJ1-6; the junction holds 7 bases that match TRBD1. The clonotype was recovered from a male donor with acute or convalescent COVID-19. The sequenced DNA: TGCGCCAGCAGCCCCGGGACAGTCGACTCCTCCTATAATTCACCCCTCCACTTT. The translation is CASSPGTVDSSYNSPLHF.